This TCR beta chain was found in a study of identical twins. Whole-study findings and limits: In zero-insertion analyses, partial confounding could arise from invariant MAIT and iNKT cells.

After removal of 6 bases from V and 4 bases from J, the junction contained 11 bases not matched to a gene. CDR3 length: 19 amino acids. Germline V gene sequence: CDR1 SGHAT, CDR2 FQNNGV. A word on this clonotype: Its antigen remains unknown.

TCRdb recomputed calls from the 5' RACE reads with MiXCR, one row per CDR3 protein. Of 350,000 or so distinct CDR3 sequences listed, roughly an eighth are singletons. This same sample was also part of a study on yellow fever vaccine responses in identical twins.

This rearrangement joins TRBV11-2 to TRBJ2-2, with 16 nucleotides matching TRBD2. Sequenced material: CD8+ T cells sorted from blood. This sequence originates from a woman aged 18-30 years in good health. CDR3 nucleotide sequence: TGTGCCAGCAGTACTTACGGGACTAGCGGGGGGGCGAGCACCGGGGAGCTGTTTTTT. This codes for CASSTYGTSGGASTGELFF.